This TCR beta chain was recorded in a study of OX40 agonist ivuxolimab in advanced cancers. Regarding the study in general: Ivuxolimab was an agonistic, fully human IgG2 monoclonal antibody directed against OX40 (CD134), a costimulatory receptor. Intravenous ivuxolimab was administered to patients every 2 weeks at six dose levels: 0.01, 0.1, 0.3, 1.5, 3 and 10 mg/kg. Among the approximately 50 dose-escalation patients, about 19 had hepatocellular carcinoma, about 15 melanoma, 9 renal cell carcinoma and 9 head and neck cancer. A male proportion of approximately 83% and a mean age of 60 years, ranging from 23 to 79, were recorded for the dose-escalation cohort. Patients were allowed to have had prior anti-PD-1, anti-PD-L1 or anti-CTLA-4 therapy, and approximately 40% of the dose-escalation patients had been treated with checkpoint inhibitors. Partial responses occurred in three dose-escalation patients: two with cutaneous melanoma and one with hepatocellular carcinoma. The point of sequencing TCRbeta in the periphery was to test whether ivuxolimab changed TCR sequence diversity and drove clonal T-cell expansion. The paper reports the monotherapy dose-escalation portion (N ≈ 50 patients) of the phase I ivuxolimab trial. Study-level results and caveats: After ivuxolimab, more expanded clones were found on average in CD8+ T cells than in CD4+ T cells. Low levels of normalized T-cell clonal expansion were also seen in some patients who did not respond. Clonal expansion of both CD4+ and CD8+ blood T cells was observed from baseline to week 6 at doses 0.1 to 3.0 mg/kg. In the 0.1-3.0 mg/kg groups, partial responders had among the lowest normalized peripheral clonal expansion, particularly in CD8+ T cells. Antigen specificity was not determined for the clonally expanded peripheral T cells.

Comment on this clone: Its antigen is still unknown. No much larger clone exists at a distance of one base, and base qualities are not known.

Patients with a history of autoimmune disease or receiving systemic immunosuppression were excluded from the trial. In every dose cohort, peripheral blood was drawn for TCR sequencing at baseline, cycle 4 day 1, and cycle 7 day 1. Samples came from an open-label, multicenter, first-in-human phase I dose-escalation trial of ivuxolimab. Adults with locally advanced or metastatic melanoma, renal cell carcinoma, hepatocellular carcinoma or head and neck squamous cell carcinoma were enrolled in the trial. Before TCR sequencing, CD4+ T cells and CD8+ T cells from peripheral blood were sorted into separate populations. Genomic DNA was extracted from sorted cells for sequencing of the TCRbeta CDR3 region. The immunoSEQ Assay was used to sequence the TCRbeta CDR3 regions. The table comes from immuneACCESS by way of TCRdb, which keeps in-frame sequences with V and J called. Part of the clones is missing from these tables; in studies checked, under half for an unresolved V gene and the rest for unknown reasons. Counted in this sample were 50,000 to 70,000 clones; roughly 84% of them appeared once. The ten largest make up around 0.7% of the sample.

The sequencing here drew on CD4+ or CD8+ T cells sorted from blood, taken in a trial of the OX40 agonist ivuxolimab. The receptor was derived from an adult with an advanced solid tumor such as melanoma, head and neck, liver or kidney cancer.

The CDR3 in this case is CASSLQGFSNQPQHF. The DNA reads TGTGCCAGCAGTTTACAGGGATTTAGCAATCAGCCCCAGCATTTT. This sequence uses TRBV6-5 and TRBJ1-5, with a weak D call of TRBD1 (6 bases match). The junction carries 10 bases between V and J, which are trimmed by 4 bases and 0 bases respectively. Per the germline V gene, MNHEY is the CDR1 and SVGAGI is the CDR2. Taken from cysteine to phenylalanine, the CDR3 has 15 residues. Only CDR3 DNA remains: 45 bases, in frame from the first base.